Below are 27 T cell receptor beta chains sequenced from a single sample in a study of blood T cells in healthy people across ages. Then a second PCR, running about 6 to 11 cycles, was carried out with a sample-barcoded 5' primer and a J-beta primer mix. TCRdb reprocessed the 5' RACE reads via MiXCR and lists one record per CDR3 protein. The repertoire includes about 1,800,000 distinct CDR3 sequences, 25% to 30% of them detected once, and roughly 8% sits in the top ten. Sequenced input: blood. The receptors were sampled from a young woman in good health.

The table lists this clonotype with a few counts. This chain's CDR3 is CASSLVGQGRYNEQFF. In DNA, the CDR3 is TGTGCCAGCAGCTTAGTGGGACAAGGTCGCTACAATGAGCAGTTCTTC. The chain employs TRBV7-9 and TRBJ2-1, with D possibly TRBD1 on 6 matching bases. The CDR3 runs to 16 residues. Germline CDR1 is SEHNR and CDR2 is FQNEAQ (reference sequence). Trimming took off 1 base at V and 3 bases at J, with 13 bases between the two ends.

This clonotype has only a few counts. V gene TRBV18 combines with J gene TRBJ1-1; possible D gene TRBD1, 6 bases. Germline-derived CDR1 and CDR2 are KGHSH and LQKENI. The CDR3 runs to 15 residues. V lost 6 bases and J lost 4, with 18 bases in between. CDR3: CASSPTGIQGTEAFF. In DNA form, the CDR3 reads TGTGCCAGCTCTCCAACAGGGATCCAGGGCACTGAAGCTTTCTTT.

This clonotype was picked up a small number of times. A much bigger clone sits one base away, suggesting this may be a read error. This sequence joins TRBV4-2 and TRBJ2-7; perhaps TRBD2 as D (6 bases). V lost 0 bases and J lost 8, with 14 bases in between. There are 14 residues in the CDR3. Germline V CDR1 and CDR2: LGHNA, YNFKEQ. In nucleotides, the CDR3 is TGTGCCAGCAGCCAAGAAGAGAGCGGGCTTCAGCAGTACTTC. Translated, it gives CASSQEESGLQQYF.

The V call is TRBV7-9, the J call TRBJ1-4, with D tentatively TRBD1 (5 bases). V lost 5 bases, J lost 8 bases, and 15 bases lay in between. Per the germline V gene, CDR1 is SEHNR and CDR2 is FQNEAQ (reference sequence). The CDR3 covers 14 residues. The CDR3 region is CASSPEGLKEKLFF. The DNA of the CDR3 is TGTGCCAGCAGCCCAGAGGGACTTAAAGAAAAACTGTTTTTT.

This clonotype was found a few times. The gene calls are TRBV12-3 or TRBV12-4 and TRBJ1-1; unclear D gene. V lost 5 bases and J 5 bases, leaving 12 bases between the germline ends. The CDR3 is 13 amino acids. Here the CDR3 DNA reads TGTGCCAGCAGTGGTGGTTGGAAGACTGAAGCTTTCTTT. Translation: CASSGGWKTEAFF.

V gene TRBV7-9 combines with J gene TRBJ2-2, with D unresolved. From germline, CDR1 is SEHNR and CDR2 FQNEAQ (reference sequence). The CDR3 has 15 amino acids. The CDR3 sequence: CASPPRPDNTGELFF. CDR3 DNA: TGTGCGAGCCCACCAAGACCCGATAACACCGGGGAGCTGTTTTTT.

The chain carries TRBV29-1 and TRBJ1-2; D gene unclear. The ends were cut back, 6 bases at V and 0 bases at J, with 17 bases in the middle. CDR1 SQVTM and CDR2 ANQGSEA come from the germline V gene. The CDR3 runs 15 residues. CDR3 nucleotide sequence: TGCAGCGTGAGGATTTATGACGGACCTAACTATGGCTACACCTTC. Translated, it gives CSVRIYDGPNYGYTF.

Concerning this clonotype: This may come from a read error, since a much larger clone is one base off. Without the conserved terminal phenylalanine or tryptophan, this CDR3 likely stems from a read error. This rearrangement joins TRBV9 to TRBJ1-2; tentative D call: TRBD1 (5 bases). The CDR3 extends over 14 amino acids. Trimming stripped 3 bases from V and 6 bases from J, with 15 bases between. The germline gives CDR1 SGDLS, CDR2 YYNGEE. CDR3 loop: CASSERPSTDGYTC. CDR3 sequence (DNA): TGTGCCAGCAGCGAACGACCTTCGACAGATGGCTACACCTGC.

This clonotype was detected once. The genes are TRBV6-2 or TRBV6-3 and TRBJ2-4; 8 nucleotides align to TRBD2. The CDR3 runs to 14 residues. Trimming at V came to 5 bases and at J to 13 bases, leaving 13 bases not matched to a gene. Germline V gives CDR1 MNHEY, CDR2 SVGEGT. CDR3 nucleotides: TGTGCCAGCAGTCCGTCGGAAAGCGGGAGTAGGCAGTACTTC. Its translation is CASSPSESGSRQYF.

The chain has TRBV3-1 and TRBJ1-1; 8 bases fit TRBD1. CDR1 is LGHDT, CDR2 YNNKEL, per germline (reference sequence). The V gene end was trimmed by 5 bases and the J gene end by 3 bases; junction bases not matched to a gene: 8. The CDR3 totals 15 residues. CDR3: CASSLTGQGDTEAFF. The CDR3 DNA reads as TGTGCCAGCAGCTTAACTGGACAGGGTGACACTGAAGCTTTCTTT.

The CDR3 region has the DNA TGTGCCAGCGCCCTCCCGGGCGAAGCTTTCTTT. Protein sequence: CASALPGEAFF. This chain uses TRBV7-6 with TRBJ1-1, with no clear D. Germline loops: CDR1 SGHVS, CDR2 FNYEAQ. The V and J ends lost 8 bases and 8 bases respectively, with 12 bases between them. CDR3 length: 11 amino acids.

This clonotype came up a few times. This chain uses TRBV10-3 with TRBJ2-3; the D gene is possibly TRBD2 (5 bases). CDR3 length equals 13 residues. Germline values: CDR1 ENHRY, CDR2 SYGVKD. V was cut by 2 bases and J by 6 bases, with 9 bases left in between. CDR3 in DNA: TGTGCCATCAGTGAGCCGAGGGTGGATACGCAGTATTTT. Residues: CAISEPRVDTQYF.

The V call is TRBV3-1, the J call TRBJ1-2; D unclear. Trimming left V 1 base short and J 8 bases short, with 11 bases between. CDR1 is LGHDT, CDR2 YNNKEL, per germline (reference sequence). The CDR3 consists of 13 residues. This CDR3 is CASSQGTTWGYTF. The CDR3 DNA follows: TGTGCCAGCAGCCAAGGCACAACGTGGGGCTACACCTTC.

Of note for this clonotype: Relative to the germline gene, one junction end is altered; a read error may explain this. This chain connects TRBV7-2 to TRBJ2-3; 12 positions agree with TRBD1. The CDR3 loop spans 15 amino acids. Looked up from germline, CDR1 is SGHTA and CDR2 is FQGNSA. CDR3 bases: TGTGCCAGCAACCGGGACAGGGGGCGCGCAGATACGCGGTATTTT. Translating it yields CASNRDRGRADTRYF. The full variable domain, its missing parts supplied by reference TRBV7-2 and TRBJ2-3, is GAGVSQSPSNKVTEKGKDVELRCDPISGHTALYWYRQSLGQGLEFLIYFQGNSAPDKSGLPSDRFSAERTGGSVSTLTIQRTQQEDSAVYLCASNRDRGRADTRYFGPGTRLTVL.

In this sample, this clonotype turned up many times. V and J are TRBV7-2 and TRBJ2-6, with 11 bases fitting TRBD1. This CDR3 comprises 15 residues. The germline gives CDR1 SGHTA, CDR2 FQGNSA. Germline trimming cut 11 bases from V and 0 bases from J; bases unmatched to any gene: 3. The CDR3 region has the DNA TGTGCCGGAGGGACAGGGGGCTCTGGGGCCAACGTCCTGACTTTC. Protein sequence: CAGGTGGSGANVLTF.

This clonotype was picked up many times. This chain connects TRBV20-1 to TRBJ2-4; 8 bases fit TRBD2. This CDR3 is built from 13 residues. V shed 3 bases, J shed 13 bases, and the junction held 11 bases outside the gene matches. Germline lookup yields CDR1 DFQATT and CDR2 SNEGSKA (reference sequence). The CDR3 nucleotides read TGCAGTGCTAGCCGAGGGAGAGCGGGGGAGCAGTACTTC. Its protein product is CSASRGRAGEQYF.

With respect to this clonotype: A read error is possible here, since a much larger clone lies one base away. The chain joins TRBV7-9 to TRBJ2-1, with 11 bases fitting TRBD2. The CDR3 covers 15 residues. From germline, CDR1 is SEHNR and CDR2 FQNEAQ (reference sequence). Trimming took 6 bases from V and 7 from J; bases not matched to a gene: 8. DNA of the CDR3: TGTGCCAGCAGGGTCGGGGGACTAGCGGCTAATGAGCAGTTCTTC. Encoded protein: CASRVGGLAANEQFF.

This clonotype appeared a few times. This rearrangement joins TRBV5-1 to TRBJ2-7, with D perhaps given as TRBD1 or TRBD2 (5 bases each). This CDR3 is 13 amino acids long. V lost 4 bases, J lost 5 bases, and 13 bases lay in between. Looked up from germline, CDR1 is SGHRS and CDR2 is YFSETQ. The CDR3 DNA sequence: TGCGCCAGCAGCCGGGGCAGTTTAAACGAGCAGTACTTC. Protein: CASSRGSLNEQYF.

This clonotype appeared a few times. The rearrangement joins TRBV5-5 to TRBJ2-3; TRBD1 matches 7 bases. Germline CDR1 and CDR2: SGHKS and YYEKEE (reference sequence). This CDR3 is 17 amino acids long. V trimming: 4 bases; J trimming: 0 bases; junction bases outside the gene matches: 11. The CDR3: CASSLGTAPPSTDTQYF. CDR3 DNA: TGTGCCAGCAGCCTGGGGACAGCCCCTCCCAGCACAGATACGCAGTATTTT.

This clonotype was counted ten times or more. This sequence joins TRBV20-1 and TRBJ2-7; TRBD2 matches at 8 bases. The CDR3 sequence is 14 residues long. V shed 4 bases and J 3 bases; nucleotides not matched to a gene: 8. Per germline, CDR1 DFQATT and CDR2 SNEGSKA (reference sequence). DNA for the CDR3: TGCAGTGCTATCCCCCCCGGGAGGGACTACGAGCAGTACTTC. Translated: CSAIPPGRDYEQYF.

With respect to this clonotype: This may be a read error: a much more frequent sequence differs by one nucleotide. The chain has TRBV7-9 and TRBJ2-7; TRBD2 agrees at 8 bases. CDR1 and CDR2 from the germline V gene are SEHNR and FQNEAQ (reference sequence). The CDR3 extends over 14 amino acids. CDR3 loop: CVSSSQRELDEQYF. The CDR3 DNA sequence: TGTGTCAGCAGCAGCCAGCGGGAGCTAGACGAGCAGTACTTC.

The chain uses TRBV7-2 and TRBJ2-3; 14 nucleotides agree with TRBD2. V lost 5 bases to trimming and J lost 10 bases; unmatched junction nucleotides: 8. Germline V CDR1 and CDR2: SGHTA, FQGNSA. The length of the CDR3 is 15 residues. CDR3 sequence reads: CASSPTSGRAGAQYF. The DNA of the CDR3 is TGTGCCAGCAGCCCGACTAGCGGGAGGGCCGGGGCGCAGTATTTT.

The sample holds many counts of this clonotype. V usage is TRBV29-1 and J usage is TRBJ2-5; D ambiguous. V lost 1 base, J lost 4 bases, and 4 bases lay in between. Germline V gene sequence: CDR1 SQVTM, CDR2 ANQGSEA. This CDR3 region has 11 residues. CDR3 loop: CSVEAVETQYF. In DNA form, the CDR3 reads TGCAGCGTTGAAGCAGTAGAGACCCAGTACTTC. Using reference TRBV29-1 and TRBJ2-5 for the parts outside the CDR3, the full variable domain is SAVISQKPSRDICQRGTSLTIQCQVDSQVTMMFWYRQQPGQSLTLIATANQGSEATYESGFVIDKFPISRPNLTFSTLTVSNMSPEDSSIYLCSVEAVETQYFGPGTRLLVL.

The rearrangement joins TRBV7-9 to TRBJ1-4, with D possibly TRBD1 on 5 matching bases. Deletions cut 9 bases from V and 8 bases from J, with 22 bases between. Germline-derived CDR1 and CDR2 are SEHNR and FQNEAQ (reference sequence). There are 15 residues in the CDR3. In nucleotides, the CDR3 is TGTGCCAGTACCCCAGGTTCGATCGGGGACGAAAAACTGTTTTTT. Translating gives CASTPGSIGDEKLFF.

This clonotype came up many times. V and J are TRBV15 and TRBJ2-5; no firm D call. The V end was cut by 0 bases, the J end by 2 bases, with 10 bases between. The CDR3 is 15 residues long. CDR1 is LNHNV, CDR2 YYDKDF, per germline (reference sequence). CDR3 nucleotides: TGTGCCACCAGCAGAGACTTGGCGGTACAAGAGACCCAGTACTTC. Translated, it gives CATSRDLAVQETQYF. The full variable domain, in which reference TRBV15 and TRBJ2-5 provide the parts outside the CDR3, is DAMVIQNPRYQVTQFGKPVTLSCSQTLNHNVMYWYQQKSSQAPKLLFHYYDKDFNNEADTPDNFQSRRPNTSFCFLDIRSPGLGDTAMYLCATSRDLAVQETQYFGPGTRLLVL.

The genes are TRBV12-3 or TRBV12-4 and TRBJ1-1; possibly TRBD1 for D (6 bases). The ends were cut back, 3 bases at V and 0 bases at J, with 20 bases in the middle. The CDR3 is 18 amino acids. As DNA, the CDR3 is TGTGCCAGCAGTTTTAGACTCCTACAGGGACGGATGAACACTGAAGCTTTCTTT. It encodes CASSFRLLQGRMNTEAFF.

The chain employs TRBV20-1 and TRBJ2-3; D is unresolved. This CDR3 is 15 amino acids long. The V gene lost 0 bases and the J gene lost 2 bases, with 12 bases spanning the gap. From germline, CDR1 is DFQATT and CDR2 SNEGSKA (reference sequence). The CDR3 DNA follows: TGCAGTGCTAGAGAGACGGCAGTTTCCACAGATACGCAGTATTTT. Its protein product is CSARETAVSTDTQYF.